These 23 T cell receptor beta chains originate from one sample sequenced in a study of blood T cell repertoires in COVID-19. TCRdb's copy holds only in-frame clones and misses some; the assay was immunoSEQ multiplex PCR. The sample has 100,000 to 110,000 clones, about nine tenths seen once. The sequencing input was peripheral blood. These receptors were collected from a man in his forties or fifties with active COVID-19.

The chain couples TRBV29-1 to TRBJ1-5, with 8 positions matching TRBD1. CDR1 is SQVTM and CDR2 is ANQGSEA in the germline V gene. Losses at the gene ends were 5 bases for V and 6 bases for J; bases not matched to a gene: 6. This CDR3 comprises 13 residues. CDR3 in amino acids: CSVQDRESQPQHF. CDR3 coding DNA: TGCAGCGTTCAGGACAGGGAGTCTCAGCCCCAGCATTTT.

This clone was picked up a small number of times. The chain employs TRBV5-1 and TRBJ2-5, with 7 bases that match TRBD1. Germline assignment: CDR1 SGHRS and CDR2 YFSETQ. This CDR3 spans 14 amino acids. J gave up 5 bases and V 0 bases, and 4 bases lay outside the gene matches. The CDR3 sequence: CASSLGQGGETQYF. For the CDR3, the DNA is TGCGCCAGCAGCTTGGGACAGGGTGGGGAGACCCAGTACTTC.

The chain is built from TRBV24-1 and TRBJ1-2, with 7 bases aligning to TRBD1. Germline assignment: CDR1 KGHDR and CDR2 SFDVKD. V lost 4 bases to trimming and J lost 6 bases; unmatched junction nucleotides: 10. This CDR3 has 15 residues. CDR3 bases: TGTGCCACCAGTGACTCTCCGACAGGGCGAGATGGCTACACCTTC. This sequence encodes CATSDSPTGRDGYTF.

The chain carries TRBV11-2 and TRBJ2-1, with 10 bases identical to TRBD1. This CDR3 comprises 15 residues. Trimming removed 4 bases from V and 1 base from J; junction bases left unmatched: 1. The germline V gene has CDR1 SGHAT and CDR2 FQNNGV. The CDR3 DNA is TGTGCCAGCAGCTCGGGACAGGGGTCCTACAATGAGCAGTTCTTC. Protein sequence: CASSSGQGSYNEQFF.

CDR3 in DNA: TGTGCCAGTACCCCGGACAGGGTCGGTGGCTACACCTTC. Amino acid sequence: CASTPDRVGGYTF. V gene TRBV19 combines with J gene TRBJ1-2; TRBD1 matches at 8 bases. V was clipped by 7 bases and J by 7 bases; unmatched bases: 8. Germline-derived CDR1 and CDR2 are LNHDA and SQIVND (reference sequence). There are 13 residues in the CDR3.

This chain uses TRBV21-1 with TRBJ2-7; no DNA check was done on the table's D call, TRBD1. TRBV21-1 counts as a pseudogene. The CDR3 runs 11 residues. The CDR3 sequence is CASSKGAKQYV. CDR3 coding DNA: TGTGCCAGCAGCAAAGGGGCAAAGCAGTACGTC.

Here the CDR3 DNA reads TGCAGCGTTGAAGATGGCAGGGGCGACGAGCAGTACTTC. Its protein product is CSVEDGRGDEQYF. The chain combines TRBV29-1 with TRBJ2-7, with a weak D call TRBD1 (6 bases). Trimming removed 0 bases at V and 5 bases at J, with 11 bases between. CDR1 SQVTM and CDR2 ANQGSEA come from the germline V gene. The CDR3 sequence is 13 residues long.

This sequence joins TRBV19 and TRBJ1-2; TRBD1 aligns across 10 bases. Germline assignment: CDR1 LNHDA and CDR2 SQIVND (reference sequence). V was clipped by 5 bases and J by 4 bases; unmatched bases: 4. This CDR3 has 14 amino acids. In DNA form, the CDR3 reads TGTGCCAGTAGTCAGACAGGGGGCGCCTATGGCTACACCTTC. Protein sequence: CASSQTGGAYGYTF.

The chain combines TRBV18 with TRBJ2-5; 8 nucleotides match TRBD1. The CDR3 runs to 14 residues. Germline CDR1 is KGHSH and CDR2 is LQKENI. V shed 2 bases and J 2 bases; nucleotides not matched to a gene: 1. As DNA, the CDR3 is TGTGCCAGCTCACCAAACAGGGGGCAAGAGACCCAGTACTTC. Residues: CASSPNRGQETQYF.

This clone has just one count. V gene TRBV19 combines with J gene TRBJ2-1; 7 bases are a match to TRBD1. Trimming cost V 4 bases and J 4 bases; bases outside gene matches: 4. The CDR3 covers 14 residues. CDR1 and CDR2 from the germline V gene are LNHDA and SQIVND (reference sequence). The CDR3 loop reads CASSRTGSYNEQFF. The CDR3 DNA follows: TGTGCCAGTAGTAGGACAGGTTCGTACAATGAGCAGTTCTTC.

The chain carries TRBV30 and TRBJ1-5; no firm D call. This CDR3 has 13 amino acids. The germline V gene encodes CDR1 GTSNPN and CDR2 SVGIG (reference sequence). The V end was cut by 1 base, the J end by 2 bases, with 6 bases between. The CDR3 coding sequence is TGTGCCTGGAGTGGGGAGGGCAATCAGCCCCAGCATTTT. This codes for CAWSGEGNQPQHF.

This chain joins TRBV19 and TRBJ1-5, with 7 bases aligning to TRBD1. Per the germline V gene, CDR1 is LNHDA and CDR2 is SQIVND (reference sequence). V was pared by 5 bases and J by 5 bases, with 12 bases of the junction left unmatched. The CDR3 is made up of 16 amino acids. The DNA for the CDR3 is TGTGCCAGTAGTGAGCGGCGACAGGGTCGGGATCAGCCCCAGCATTTT. Its translation is CASSERRQGRDQPQHF.

This chain links TRBV7-3 with TRBJ2-3, with D unclear. The CDR3 runs 13 residues. Germline CDR1 and CDR2: SGHTA and FQGTGA. Between the trimmed V and J ends, which lost 4 bases and 1 base, there was a span of 6 bases. DNA for the CDR3: TGTGCCAGCAGCTACACCCGCACAGATACGCAGTATTTT. It yields the protein CASSYTRTDTQYF.

This chain connects TRBV3-1 (or the pseudogene TRBV3-2) to TRBJ2-3; D is perhaps TRBD1 (6 bases). Germline-derived CDR1 and CDR2 are LGHDT and YNNKEL (reference sequence). CDR3 size: 15 residues. V shed 4 bases and J shed 0 bases, with 11 bases lying between them. The CDR3, as DNA: TGTGCCAGCAGCCGACCGGGACATAGCACAGATACGCAGTATTTT. The encoded protein is CASSRPGHSTDTQYF.

The chain joins TRBV3-1 (or the pseudogene TRBV3-2) to TRBJ1-1; 10 positions match TRBD1. The CDR3 length is 14 residues. Trimming removed 4 bases from V and 7 bases from J; junction bases left unmatched: 6. Germline V gives CDR1 LGHDT, CDR2 YNNKEL (reference sequence). CDR3 in amino acids: CASSPTGGRGEAFF. CDR3 DNA: TGTGCCAGCAGCCCGACAGGGGGCAGAGGTGAAGCTTTCTTT.

The chain joins TRBV25-1 to TRBJ1-5; 8 bases line up with TRBD1. J lost 6 bases, V lost 5 bases, and 3 bases had no gene match. Germline loops: CDR1 MGHDK, CDR2 SYGVNS. This CDR3 has 13 amino acids. CDR3 in amino acids: CASSSTGGQPQHF. CDR3 nucleotides: TGTGCCAGCAGTTCTACAGGGGGTCAGCCCCAGCATTTT.

The chain uses TRBV6-6 and TRBJ2-1; D possibly corresponds to TRBD1 (6 bases). Germline V CDR1 and CDR2: MNHNY, SVGAGI (reference sequence). Trimming took 6 bases from V and 1 from J, leaving 13 bases between them. The CDR3 spans 15 residues. The CDR3 sequence: CASSLQGSSYNEQFF. The CDR3 coding sequence is TGTGCCAGCAGCCTACAGGGATCGTCCTACAATGAGCAGTTCTTC.

The chain has TRBV5-8 and TRBJ2-5, with unresolved D. The germline CDR1 and CDR2 sequences are SGHTS and YDEGEE. The ends were cut back, 3 bases at V and 5 bases at J, with 2 bases in the middle. The CDR3 length is 10 residues. CDR3 bases: TGTGCCAGCAGCTCGGAGACCCAGTACTTC. Encoded protein: CASSSETQYF.

The genes are TRBV7-9 and TRBJ1-2; TRBD1 is a possible D gene (5 bases). Deletions cut 5 bases from V and 1 base from J, with 14 bases between. The CDR3 spans 15 residues. CDR1 SEHNR and CDR2 FQNEAQ come from the germline V gene (reference sequence). Here the CDR3 reads CASSPRQLINYGYTF. The CDR3 bases are TGTGCCAGCAGCCCACGACAGCTTATTAACTATGGCTACACCTTC.

This sequence joins TRBV9 and TRBJ1-6; D unclear. CDR3 length: 13 amino acids. The V and J ends lost 0 bases and 11 bases respectively, with 9 bases between them. Germline CDR1 SGDLS, CDR2 YYNGEE. In DNA, the CDR3 is TGTGCCAGCAGCGTAGAAACGAGGGCACCCCTCCACTTT. Protein product: CASSVETRAPLHF.

The rearrangement links TRBV19 to TRBJ1-1, with D perhaps matching TRBD1 (5 bases). Per germline, CDR1 LNHDA and CDR2 SQIVND (reference sequence). The CDR3 loop spans 12 amino acids. Trimming pared 8 bases from V and 4 bases from J, leaving 11 bases between. CDR3 in amino acids: CASALRGTEAFF. CDR3 nucleotide sequence: TGTGCCAGTGCCCTAAGGGGCACTGAAGCTTTCTTT.

V usage is TRBV4-1 and J usage is TRBJ2-5, with D tentatively TRBD2 (6 bases). V lost 1 base to trimming and J lost 4 bases, with 10 bases between them. The CDR3 contains 14 residues. Germline assignment: CDR1 MGHRA and CDR2 YSYEKL. The CDR3 region is CASSQGLASETQYF. The CDR3 coding sequence is TGCGCCAGCAGCCAAGGGCTAGCGTCAGAGACCCAGTACTTC.

This chain uses TRBV15 with TRBJ2-1; 7 bases line up with TRBD1. V lost 4 bases, J lost 3 bases, and 6 bases stayed unmatched. Germline lookup yields CDR1 LNHNV and CDR2 YYDKDF (reference sequence). The CDR3 totals 15 residues. The CDR3 here is CATSTRDSFYNEQFF. The CDR3, as DNA: TGTGCCACCAGCACACGGGACAGCTTCTACAATGAGCAGTTCTTC.